These T cell receptor beta chains were read from a single sample in a study of blood T cell repertoires in COVID-19. The method was immunoSEQ multiplex PCR; TCRdb's version includes in-frame clones alone and lacks a portion of them. Among tens of thousands of clones listed, around 80% were seen once. Sequencing used peripheral blood. These receptors all come from a human donor in a cohort sampled during active COVID-19. The CDR3 runs from the conserved cysteine through the conserved F or W. The D gene is left open where the match is weak. For some rows the clone size is stated as once, few or many, or as a class when expanded; others skip it.

v_gene: TRBV28; abundance: .; d_gene: .; j_gene: TRBJ2-7; CDR3aa: CASSPGDYEQYF; CDR3nt: TGTGCCAGCAGTCCGGGGGACTACGAGCAGTACTTC
v_gene: TRBV15; abundance: .; d_gene: TRBD1; j_gene: TRBJ2-7; CDR3aa: CATGRDRGYEQYF; CDR3nt: TGTGCCACGGGACGGGACAGGGGCTACGAGCAGTACTTC
v_gene: TRBV7-9; abundance: .; d_gene: TRBD2; j_gene: TRBJ2-1; CDR3aa: CASVKTSGRMFEQFF; CDR3nt: TGTGCCAGCGTCAAGACTAGCGGGAGGATGTTTGAGCAGTTCTTC
v_gene: TRBV5-4; abundance: .; d_gene: TRBD1; j_gene: TRBJ2-1; CDR3aa: CASTLGQGASNEQFF; CDR3nt: TGTGCCAGCACCTTGGGTCAGGGGGCAAGTAATGAGCAGTTCTTC
v_gene: TRBV10-2; abundance: .; d_gene: TRBD2; j_gene: TRBJ2-1; CDR3aa: CASSSGTGEQFF; CDR3nt: TGCGCCAGCAGTAGCGGGACGGGTGAGCAGTTCTTC
v_gene: TRBV5-4; abundance: .; d_gene: .; j_gene: TRBJ2-3; CDR3aa: CASSSRGSTDTQYF; CDR3nt: TGTGCCAGCAGCTCGAGGGGGAGCACAGATACGCAGTATTTT
v_gene: TRBV30; abundance: .; d_gene: .; j_gene: TRBJ2-2; CDR3aa: CAWNRGTNTGELFF; CDR3nt: TGTGCCTGGAACCGCGGGACGAACACCGGGGAGCTGTTTTTT
v_gene: TRBV9; abundance: .; d_gene: TRBD2; j_gene: TRBJ2-3; CDR3aa: CASSVEGGLAGIQNTQYF; CDR3nt: TGTGCCAGCAGCGTAGAGGGGGGGTTAGCGGGAATCCAGAATACGCAGTATTTT
v_gene: TRBV9; abundance: many; d_gene: .; j_gene: TRBJ2-1; CDR3aa: CASSVEESEQFF; CDR3nt: TGTGCCAGCAGCGTAGAAGAGAGTGAGCAGTTCTTC
v_gene: TRBV29-1; abundance: .; d_gene: .; j_gene: TRBJ2-7; CDR3aa: CSAGHFPSYEQYF; CDR3nt: TGCAGCGCTGGACACTTTCCGTCCTACGAGCAGTACTTC
v_gene: TRBV7-6; abundance: .; d_gene: .; j_gene: TRBJ2-1; CDR3aa: CASSPGGREVTYNEQFF; CDR3nt: TGTGCCAGCAGCCCAGGGGGGCGGGAGGTAACCTACAATGAGCAGTTCTTC
v_gene: TRBV18; abundance: .; d_gene: .; j_gene: TRBJ2-2; CDR3aa: CASSPGINTGELFF; CDR3nt: TGTGCCAGCTCACCCGGGATCAACACCGGGGAGCTGTTTTTT
v_gene: TRBV7-8; abundance: .; d_gene: .; j_gene: TRBJ2-7; CDR3aa: CASSYGGDSFEQYF; CDR3nt: TGTGCCAGCAGCTACGGGGGGGACAGCTTCGAGCAGTACTTC
v_gene: TRBV2; abundance: .; d_gene: .; j_gene: TRBJ2-7; CDR3aa: CASSVYRESEQYF; CDR3nt: TGTGCCAGCAGCGTTTACCGGGAGAGCGAGCAGTACTTC
v_gene: TRBV4-1; abundance: few; d_gene: .; j_gene: TRBJ1-6; CDR3aa: CASSQGQQGWESPLHF; CDR3nt: TGCGCCAGCAGCCAAGGGCAGCAGGGATGGGAATCACCCCTCCACTTT
v_gene: TRBV6-2/TRBV6-3; abundance: .; d_gene: TRBD2; j_gene: TRBJ2-1; CDR3aa: CASRYSSGGSYNEQFF; CDR3nt: TGTGCCAGCAGATACTCTAGCGGGGGCTCCTACAATGAGCAGTTCTTC
v_gene: TRBV27; abundance: .; d_gene: .; j_gene: TRBJ2-7; CDR3aa: CASSLRTVSTYEQYF; CDR3nt: TGTGCCAGCAGTCTAAGGACAGTTTCGACCTACGAGCAGTACTTC
v_gene: TRBV28; abundance: .; d_gene: .; j_gene: TRBJ2-1; CDR3aa: CASNHIRSYNEQFF; CDR3nt: TGTGCCAGCAACCACATAAGATCCTACAATGAGCAGTTCTTC
v_gene: TRBV6-5; abundance: .; d_gene: .; j_gene: TRBJ1-2; CDR3aa: CASSYSPGDSGSGYTF; CDR3nt: TGTGCCAGCAGTTACTCGCCGGGTGACAGTGGATCGGGCTACACCTTC
v_gene: TRBV5-1; abundance: .; d_gene: .; j_gene: TRBJ1-1; CDR3aa: CASSLNTGGTEAFF; CDR3nt: TGCGCCAGCAGCTTGAATACGGGAGGGACTGAAGCTTTCTTT
v_gene: TRBV24-1; abundance: .; d_gene: TRBD2; j_gene: TRBJ2-7; CDR3aa: CATARSGRDYEQYF; CDR3nt: TGTGCCACCGCCCGGAGCGGGAGAGACTACGAGCAGTACTTC
v_gene: TRBV7-7; abundance: .; d_gene: TRBD1; j_gene: TRBJ2-7; CDR3aa: CASSLRQGELYEQYF; CDR3nt: TGTGCCAGCAGCTTACGACAGGGTGAGCTATACGAGCAGTACTTC
v_gene: TRBV10-1; abundance: .; d_gene: .; j_gene: TRBJ2-7; CDR3aa: CASSGLQPGGRIYEQYF; CDR3nt: TGCGCCAGCAGTGGCTTGCAGCCGGGGGGCCGAATCTACGAGCAGTACTTC
v_gene: TRBV30; abundance: .; d_gene: .; j_gene: TRBJ2-5; CDR3aa: CAWSPGGRGYQETQYF; CDR3nt: TGTGCCTGGAGTCCCGGCGGAAGGGGGTACCAAGAGACCCAGTACTTC
v_gene: TRBV5-1; abundance: .; d_gene: TRBD1; j_gene: TRBJ2-2; CDR3aa: CASRSGTGGSGELFF; CDR3nt: TGCGCCAGCAGATCCGGGACAGGGGGATCCGGGGAGCTGTTTTTT
v_gene: TRBV5-1; abundance: .; d_gene: .; j_gene: TRBJ2-7; CDR3aa: CASSLVSPGVGYEQYF; CDR3nt: TGCGCCAGCAGCTTGGTTTCGCCGGGGGTGGGCTACGAGCAGTACTTC
v_gene: TRBV2; abundance: .; d_gene: .; j_gene: TRBJ1-6; CDR3aa: CASRSMGQFNSPLHF; CDR3nt: TGTGCCAGCAGGTCGATGGGACAATTTAATTCACCCCTCCACTTT
v_gene: TRBV11-3; abundance: .; d_gene: TRBD2; j_gene: TRBJ2-3; CDR3aa: CASSFLAGGQTDTQYF; CDR3nt: TGTGCCAGCAGCTTTCTTGCGGGAGGGCAAACAGATACGCAGTATTTT
v_gene: TRBV6-2/TRBV6-3; abundance: .; d_gene: TRBD2; j_gene: TRBJ2-7; CDR3aa: CASSDLAGGFYEQYF; CDR3nt: TGTGCCAGCAGTGATTTAGCGGGAGGATTCTACGAGCAGTACTTC
v_gene: TRBV20-1; abundance: .; d_gene: .; j_gene: TRBJ2-1; CDR3aa: CSASGPGQPPFYNEQFF; CDR3nt: TGCAGTGCTAGTGGACCTGGACAGCCCCCTTTCTACAATGAGCAGTTCTTC
v_gene: TRBV7-6; abundance: .; d_gene: TRBD2; j_gene: TRBJ2-7; CDR3aa: CASSLVAGGPGEQYF; CDR3nt: TGTGCCAGCAGCTTAGTAGCGGGAGGGCCGGGAGAGCAGTACTTC
v_gene: TRBV11-1; abundance: few; d_gene: TRBD1; j_gene: TRBJ2-7; CDR3aa: CASSPPGQGTRQYF; CDR3nt: TGTGCCAGCAGCCCACCTGGACAGGGGACGCGGCAGTACTTC
v_gene: TRBV5-1; abundance: .; d_gene: TRBD1; j_gene: TRBJ2-1; CDR3aa: CASSFGQGAQGEQFF; CDR3nt: TGCGCCAGCAGCTTTGGACAGGGGGCGCAGGGTGAGCAGTTCTTC
v_gene: TRBV12-3/TRBV12-4; abundance: .; d_gene: .; j_gene: TRBJ2-3; CDR3aa: CASGRGDTDTQYF; CDR3nt: TGTGCCAGCGGGAGGGGGGACACAGATACGCAGTATTTT
v_gene: TRBV7-3; abundance: .; d_gene: TRBD1; j_gene: TRBJ2-5; CDR3aa: CASSLRPGTAETQYF; CDR3nt: TGTGCCAGCAGCTTAAGGCCAGGGACAGCCGAGACCCAGTACTTC
v_gene: TRBV5-6; abundance: .; d_gene: TRBD1; j_gene: TRBJ1-2; CDR3aa: CASSLDRGYGYTF; CDR3nt: TGTGCCAGCAGCCTGGACAGGGGCTATGGCTACACCTTC
v_gene: TRBV12-3/TRBV12-4; abundance: .; d_gene: .; j_gene: TRBJ2-7; CDR3aa: CASSLLRYEQYF; CDR3nt: TGTGCCAGCAGTTTACTCCGGTACGAGCAGTACTTC
v_gene: TRBV19; abundance: .; d_gene: TRBD2; j_gene: TRBJ2-3; CDR3aa: CASSPAGVGTDTQYF; CDR3nt: TGTGCCAGTAGCCCAGCGGGAGTGGGCACAGATACGCAGTATTTT
v_gene: TRBV5-8; abundance: .; d_gene: .; j_gene: TRBJ2-7; CDR3aa: CASSLVNYEQYF; CDR3nt: TGTGCCAGCAGCTTGGTAAACTACGAGCAGTACTTC
v_gene: TRBV14; abundance: .; d_gene: .; j_gene: TRBJ2-1; CDR3aa: CASSQETNNEQFF; CDR3nt: TGTGCCAGCAGCCAAGAGACTAACAATGAGCAGTTCTTC
v_gene: TRBV7-9; abundance: .; d_gene: .; j_gene: TRBJ1-1; CDR3aa: CASSLGPGMNTEAFF; CDR3nt: TGTGCCAGCAGCCTAGGGCCAGGTATGAACACTGAAGCTTTCTTT